Shown below are 22 T cell receptor beta chains from a single sample sequenced in a study of T cells in Graves' hyperthyroidism and ophthalmopathy (dated by TCRdb to 2018 to 2020). The protocol used for the library was multiplex PCR. TCRdb lists the instrument as Illumina HiSeq 2000. The TCR beta CDR3 regions were amplified from RNA transcripts. For the first round of RT-PCR on the TCR CDR3, the HTBI primer set was used together with the Qiagen OneStep RT-PCR kit. Using fastp trimming at Q25 and MiXCR clonotype assembly, TCRdb reanalyzed the public sequencing data and kept in-frame beta chains. Each record represents a unique CDR3 protein, reported with the most common genes and DNA among its rows. The sample table records 500,000 to 550,000 distinct CDR3 sequences; just under 20% of these occur just once. The top ten clonotypes cover about half of the sample. The sample taken for sequencing was blood. The origin of the receptors is a man aged 35 to 55 with Graves' ophthalmopathy.

This clonotype was recorded at least ten times. The genes are TRBV11-2 and TRBJ2-7, with 9 bases matching TRBD2. V lost 5 bases and J lost 7; bases outside the gene matches: 9. Germline V gene data show CDR1 as SGHAT and CDR2 as FQNNGV. The CDR3 spans 14 residues. Here the CDR3 DNA reads TGTGCCAGCAGCGAAGAGCGGGGGGCGGGAGAGCAGTACTTC. Translating gives CASSEERGAGEQYF.

The table lists this clonotype with a few counts. Germline and junction disagree at one end, which may indicate a read error. The chain links TRBV5-1 to TRBJ2-2, with 8 bases matching TRBD2. The CDR3 is 13 residues long. Germline assignment: CDR1 SGHRS and CDR2 YFSETQ. CDR3 in amino acids: CASHLAGPGELFF. CDR3 DNA sequence: TGCGCCAGTCATCTAGCGGGCCCCGGAGAGCTGTTTTTT.

To note about this clonotype: A read error is possible here, since a much larger clone lies one base away. The chain links TRBV5-1 to TRBJ2-1; D is uncertain. The CDR3 runs 12 residues. Per the germline V gene, CDR1 is SGHRS and CDR2 is YFSETQ. CDR3 sequence (DNA): TGCGCCAGCAGTTCTCTTAACGGTGAGCGGTTCTTC. This gives the protein CASSSLNGERFF.

The chain recombines TRBV3-1 with TRBJ2-7, with a weak D call TRBD1 (5 bases). The CDR3 loop spans 13 amino acids. CDR1 and CDR2 (germline): LGHDT, YNNKEL (reference sequence). V lost 2 bases to trimming and J lost 7 bases, with 12 bases between them. The CDR3 DNA is TGTGCCAGCAGCCAAAACAGGCGTAGTGAGCAGTACTTC. As protein: CASSQNRRSEQYF.

This clonotype has ten or more counts. This chain uses TRBV28 with TRBJ2-7; 11 positions match TRBD1. The CDR3 contains 14 residues. The V segment lost 4 bases and the J segment 5 bases; nucleotides outside the gene matches: 4. Germline-derived CDR1 and CDR2 are MDHEN and SYDVKM. CDR3 sequence: CASSSDRGLNEQYF. DNA for the CDR3: TGTGCCAGCAGTTCGGACAGGGGGCTGAACGAGCAGTACTTC.

This clonotype has at least ten counts. This rearrangement joins TRBV18 to TRBJ1-5; possibly TRBD1 for D (5 bases). CDR3 length: 13 amino acids. The germline V gene has CDR1 KGHSH and CDR2 LQKENI. V was cut by 8 bases and J by 4 bases, with 12 bases left in between. DNA for the CDR3: TGTGCCAGCCGGGACGCCTCGAATCAGCCCCAGCATTTT. This encodes CASRDASNQPQHF. The entire variable domain, with the rest obtained from reference TRBV18 and TRBJ1-5, is as follows: NAGVMQNPRHLVRRRGQEARLRCSPMKGHSHVYWYRQLPEEGLKFMVYLQKENIIDESGMPKERFSAEFPKEGPSILRIQQVVRGDSAAYFCASRDASNQPQHFGDGTRLSIL.

The genes are TRBV11-1 and TRBJ2-7; 7 bases are a match to TRBD2. Germline assignment: CDR1 SGHAT and CDR2 FQDESV (reference sequence). The CDR3 extends over 15 amino acids. The J segment lost 1 base and the V segment lost 0 bases, leaving 3 bases of the junction unmatched. The CDR3 sequence: CASSLASGPSYEQYF. The CDR3 region has the DNA TGTGCCAGCAGCTTAGCTAGCGGGCCTTCCTACGAGCAGTACTTC.

The table lists this clonotype with a few counts. V and J are TRBV10-3 and TRBJ2-7, with D maybe TRBD1 (6 bases). Germline assignment: CDR1 ENHRY and CDR2 SYGVKD. V was cut by 2 bases and J by 0 bases, with 8 bases left in between. The CDR3 sequence is 14 residues long. CDR3 DNA sequence: TGTGCCATCAGTGAGACAGGGATCTCCTACGAGCAGTACTTC. Protein product: CAISETGISYEQYF.

This sequence joins TRBV6-9 and TRBJ2-2; tentatively, D is TRBD1 (6 bases). This CDR3 has 13 amino acids. The V end was cut by 3 bases, the J end by 7 bases, with 9 bases between. Germline V gene lookup returns CDR1 MNHGY and CDR2 SVAAGI. This CDR3 reads CASSYLDSGELFF. The CDR3 DNA follows: TGTGCCAGCAGTTACCTGGACAGCGGGGAGCTGTTTTTT.

The CDR3 region has the DNA TGTGCCAGCAGCCAAGCGGTTGGACAGCCCGATCAGCCCCAGCATTTT. Its protein product is CASSQAVGQPDQPQHF. The chain has TRBV4-2 and TRBJ1-5; maybe TRBD1 (6 bases). Germline V CDR1 and CDR2: LGHNA, YNFKEQ. V gave up 1 base and J gave up 5 bases, with 15 bases separating them. This CDR3 contains 16 residues.

V is TRBV20-1 and J is TRBJ1-2, with 7 positions matching TRBD1. The CDR3 sequence is 17 residues long. The junction had 16 bases not matched to a gene; V was cut back by 6 bases and J by 0 bases. The V gene's germline CDR1 is DFQATT and CDR2 SNEGSKA (reference sequence). The CDR3 reads CSAGPSKDRPTNYGYTF. The CDR3, as DNA: TGCAGTGCCGGACCCAGCAAGGACAGGCCAACTAACTATGGCTACACCTTC.

This clonotype came up many times. The gene calls are TRBV6-2 or TRBV6-3 and TRBJ1-1; 8 bases fit TRBD1. The germline gives CDR1 MNHEY, CDR2 SVGEGT. The J segment lost 5 bases and the V segment lost 6 bases, leaving 11 bases of the junction unmatched. The CDR3 sequence is 15 residues long. CDR3: CASRAVRGPGTEAFF. In nucleotides, the CDR3 is TGTGCCAGCAGGGCCGTCAGGGGGCCGGGGACTGAAGCTTTCTTT.

This clonotype was observed a handful of times. This chain connects TRBV7-9 to TRBJ2-1; 14 bases fit TRBD2. Per the germline V gene, CDR1 is SEHNR and CDR2 is FQNEAQ (reference sequence). This CDR3 region has 17 residues. The J segment lost 9 bases and the V segment lost 4 bases, leaving 11 bases of the junction unmatched. DNA for the CDR3: TGTGCCAGCAGCTCGCCGCCCGGGACTAGCGGGAGTATTGAGCAGTTCTTC. This sequence encodes CASSSPPGTSGSIEQFF. The variable domain in full, with the rest retrieved from reference TRBV7-9 and TRBJ2-1, is DTGVSQNPRHKITKRGQNVTFRCDPISEHNRLYWYRQTLGQGPEFLTYFQNEAQLEKSRLLSDRFSAERPKGSFSTLEIQRTEQGDSAMYLCASSSPPGTSGSIEQFFGPGTRLTVL.

This clonotype has only one observation. A much more abundant neighbour one base away suggests this may be a read error. The rearrangement links TRBV7-2 to TRBJ2-5, with TRBD1 identical over 7 bases. The CDR3 is made up of 14 amino acids. After removal of 7 bases from V and 1 base from J, the junction contained 6 bases not matched to a gene. CDR1 and CDR2 (germline): SGHTA, FQGNSA. The CDR3 nucleotides read TGTGCCAGCACTCCAGGGACAGTCCAAGAGACCCAGTACTTC. Residues: CASTPGTVQETQYF. Together with reference TRBV7-2 and TRBJ2-5, the CDR3 gives the full variable domain: GAGVSQSPSNKVTEKGKDVELRCDPISGHTALYWYRQSLGQGLEFLIYFQGNSAPDKSGLPSDRFSAERTGGSVSTLTIQRTQQEDSAVYLCASTPGTVQETQYFGPGTRLLVL.

This chain uses TRBV29-1 with TRBJ1-2, with 9 nucleotides matching TRBD1. CDR3 length: 11 amino acids. Trimming at V came to 6 bases and at J to 8 bases, leaving 4 bases not matched to a gene. CDR1 is SQVTM, CDR2 ANQGSEA, per germline. The CDR3 reads CSVGQGQGYTF. The CDR3, as DNA: TGCAGCGTCGGACAGGGGCAGGGCTACACCTTC. Combining the CDR3 with reference TRBV29-1 and TRBJ1-2 gives the whole variable domain SAVISQKPSRDICQRGTSLTIQCQVDSQVTMMFWYRQQPGQSLTLIATANQGSEATYESGFVIDKFPISRPNLTFSTLTVSNMSPEDSSIYLCSVGQGQGYTFGSGTRLTVV.

About this clonotype: With a much larger clone just one base away, this may be a read error. The chain combines TRBV18 with TRBJ2-5, with a weak D call TRBD1 (6 bases). Trimming took off 1 base at V and 7 bases at J, with 16 bases between the two ends. CDR3 length: 15 amino acids. Germline CDR1 reads KGHSH; CDR2 reads LQKENI. The CDR3 nucleotides read TGTGCCAGCTCACCACTTCAGGGGCAAGAAGGGACCCAGTACTTC. Residues: CASSPLQGQEGTQYF.

This clonotype was counted at least ten times. J is TRBJ2-1 and V is TRBV3-1; no clear D. CDR3 length: 15 residues. Per the germline V gene, CDR1 is LGHDT and CDR2 is YNNKEL (reference sequence). Trimming removed 3 bases from V and 4 bases from J, with 13 bases in between. CDR3 bases: TGTGCCAGCAGCCAGCGAGGCATTGCTTACAATGAGCAGTTCTTC. This translates into CASSQRGIAYNEQFF.

A word on this clonotype: Given the absence of the conserved phenylalanine or tryptophan at the CDR3 end, a read error is likely. The CDR3 DNA is TGTGCCACCAGCAGAGGTAGGACTGAAGCTTTCCTT. Residues: CATSRGRTEAFL. The chain is built from TRBV15 and TRBJ1-1, with D unclear. Trimming took 1 base from V and 5 from J, leaving 5 bases between them. This CDR3 region has 12 residues. Germline assignment: CDR1 LNHNV and CDR2 YYDKDF (reference sequence).

The chain is built from TRBV29-1 and TRBJ2-7; the match to TRBD2 covers 8 bases. The CDR3 contains 12 residues. The V gene's germline CDR1 is SQVTM and CDR2 ANQGSEA. Trimming took 7 bases from V and 7 from J; bases not matched to a gene: 9. CDR3 DNA sequence: TGCAGCGCACTTAGCGGGAAGGGGGAGCAGTACTTC. This codes for CSALSGKGEQYF.

The V and J genes are TRBV2 and TRBJ1-4, with D unresolved. The CDR3 is 15 residues long. Germline V gene sequence: CDR1 SNHLY, CDR2 FYNNEI. The germline V and J ends were trimmed by 7 bases and 0 bases, with 12 bases remaining between them. Written as DNA, the CDR3 is TGTGCCAGCACCCGTGTTGGGACAACTAATGAAAAACTGTTTTTT. Translation gives CASTRVGTTNEKLFF.

This clonotype was seen at least ten times. The chain employs TRBV12-3 or TRBV12-4 and TRBJ2-1; 9 bases map to TRBD2. This CDR3 comprises 15 residues. V shed 1 base, J shed 5 bases, and the junction held 3 bases outside the gene matches. The CDR3 spells CASSLGTSVDNEQFF. DNA for the CDR3: TGTGCCAGCAGTTTAGGGACTAGCGTCGACAATGAGCAGTTCTTC.

This clonotype was recorded at least ten times. The V call is TRBV11-2, the J call TRBJ2-7, with TRBD1 matching over 8 bases. The J segment lost 0 bases and the V segment lost 5 bases, leaving 6 bases of the junction unmatched. Germline CDR1 SGHAT, CDR2 FQNNGV. This CDR3 has 15 residues. CDR3 region: CASSTRTGSSYEQYF. The CDR3 DNA is TGTGCCAGCAGCACCCGGACAGGGAGCTCCTACGAGCAGTACTTC.